Each of the 13 T cell receptor beta chains below was sequenced from the same sample in a study of blood T cell repertoires in COVID-19 (dated by TCRdb to about 2020). Library creation used the immunoSEQ multiplex PCR assay. TCRdb obtained this table from immuneACCESS and retained in-frame rearrangements with V and J assigned. These tables miss some clones; where compared with another copy, unresolved V genes account for less than half of the shortfall, and the remainder is unexplained. This sample holds a few hundred thousand clones; approximately 88% were observed only once. Approximately 1.8% of the sample is in the top ten clones. The specimen sequenced was peripheral blood. These receptors came from a woman in her 30s with COVID-19, enrolled during active disease.

This rearrangement joins TRBV12-3 or TRBV12-4 to TRBJ2-7, with D perhaps TRBD1 (5 bases). Deletions cut 6 bases from V and 6 bases from J, with 15 bases between. This CDR3 is 13 amino acids long. The CDR3 sequence: CASSIKAGREQYF. For the CDR3, the DNA is TGTGCCAGCAGCATTAAGGCAGGGCGCGAGCAGTACTTC.

The sample holds one count of this clone. The gene calls are TRBV27 and TRBJ1-1; D unclear. V was pared by 5 bases and J by 5 bases, with 15 bases between. Germline V gives CDR1 MNHEY, CDR2 SMNVEV (reference sequence). CDR3 length: 14 residues. The CDR3 loop reads CASSPGGVGTEAFF. CDR3 sequence (DNA): TGTGCCAGCAGTCCGGGAGGTGTGGGTACTGAAGCTTTCTTT.

The CDR3 coding sequence is TGTGCCAGCAGTGCCCCGGGACAGGGGAACACTGAAGCTTTCTTT. Protein sequence: CASSAPGQGNTEAFF. J is TRBJ1-1 and V is TRBV6-2 or TRBV6-3, with 9 bases fitting TRBD1. The V gene's germline CDR1 is MNHEY and CDR2 SVGEGT. The CDR3 is made up of 15 amino acids. V lost 5 bases to trimming and J lost 1 base; unmatched junction nucleotides: 5.

This chain joins TRBV5-8 and TRBJ1-3; 8 bases line up with TRBD1. CDR1 is SGHTS, CDR2 YDEGEE, per germline. The J segment lost 2 bases and the V segment lost 4 bases, leaving 5 bases of the junction unmatched. This CDR3 has 15 residues. The CDR3 sequence is CASSPGTGTGNTIYF. The CDR3, as DNA: TGTGCCAGCAGCCCTGGGACAGGAACTGGAAACACCATATATTTT.

The chain is built from TRBV15 and TRBJ1-6; D remains ambiguous. The CDR3 is 14 amino acids. Germline V gene lookup returns CDR1 LNHNV and CDR2 YYDKDF (reference sequence). V gave up 0 bases and J gave up 10 bases, with 10 bases separating them. CDR3 residues: CATSRDPSGSPLHF. As DNA, the CDR3 is TGTGCCACCAGCAGAGATCCGAGCGGGTCACCCCTCCACTTT.

This clone appeared once. The CDR3 protein is CASSLGANSPLHF. DNA of the CDR3: TGCGCCAGCAGCTTGGGGGCCAATTCACCCCTCCACTTT. The chain combines TRBV5-1 with TRBJ1-6, with D unresolved. Germline loops: CDR1 SGHRS, CDR2 YFSETQ. The V gene lost 0 bases and the J gene lost 7 bases, with 5 bases spanning the gap. This CDR3 comprises 13 residues.

The chain joins TRBV5-4 to TRBJ2-2, with TRBD1 as a possible D gene (6 bases). Germline CDR1 and CDR2: SGHNT and YYREEE (reference sequence). This CDR3 has 16 amino acids. Deletions cut 3 bases from V and 4 bases from J, with 16 bases between. The CDR3 loop reads CASSSHFGDITGELFF. CDR3 DNA: TGTGCCAGCAGCTCCCACTTCGGGGACATCACCGGGGAGCTGTTTTTT. The complete variable domain, with remaining parts taken from reference TRBV5-4 and TRBJ2-2, reads ETGVTQSPTHLIKTRGQQVTLRCSSQSGHNTVSWYQQALGQGPQFIFQYYREEENGRGNFPPRFSGLQFPNYSSELNVNALELDDSALYLCASSSHFGDITGELFFGEGSRLTVL.

In this sample, this clone turned up a few times. One junction end does not reproduce the germline sequence, and a read error may be involved. J is TRBJ2-2 and V is TRBV7-7, with 8 nucleotides matching TRBD1. The CDR3 length is 17 residues. CDR1 and CDR2 from the germline V gene are SSHAT and FNYEAQ (reference sequence). Here the CDR3 DNA reads TGTGCTAGCAGAGGACCAGTGGGACAGGATGGCACCGGGGAGCTGTTTTTT. Protein product: CASRGPVGQDGTGELFF.

The chain joins TRBV3-1 (or the pseudogene TRBV3-2) to TRBJ1-5; D remains unclear. The V end was cut by 0 bases, the J end by 4 bases, with 10 bases between. This CDR3 is 15 amino acids long. Germline CDR1 is LGHDT and CDR2 is YNNKEL (reference sequence). CDR3 coding DNA: TGTGCCAGCAGCCAAGATAACAGTCATAATCAGCCCCAGCATTTT. Protein product: CASSQDNSHNQPQHF.

This clone occurred once. The gene calls are TRBV5-5 and TRBJ2-7; 8 bases are a match to TRBD2. V dropped 0 bases and J dropped 4; count of bases not matched to a gene: 3. The CDR3 runs 14 residues. Germline V gives CDR1 SGHKS, CDR2 YYEKEE (reference sequence). CDR3: CASSLAGGDYEQYV. The CDR3 coding sequence is TGTGCCAGCAGCTTGGCCGGGGGGGATTACGAGCAGTACGTC.

The J gene is TRBJ1-5, the V gene TRBV6-5; no clear D gene. This CDR3 is built from 13 residues. The V end was cut by 2 bases, the J end by 5 bases, with 7 bases between. Per the germline V gene, CDR1 is MNHEY and CDR2 is SVGAGI. The CDR3 DNA follows: TGTGCCAGCAGTTACATGGAGTATCAGCCCCAGCATTTT. Its translation: CASSYMEYQPQHF.

This chain links TRBV7-2 with TRBJ2-2; the D is unclear. The germline V gene has CDR1 SGHTA and CDR2 FQGNSA. There are 13 residues in the CDR3. The V end lost 11 bases, the J end lost 1 base, and 11 bases lay between the germline ends. The CDR3 is CALEEVNTGELFF. In nucleotides, the CDR3 is TGTGCCCTAGAGGAAGTGAACACCGGGGAGCTGTTTTTT.

This clone was seen only once. The V and J genes are TRBV4-2 and TRBJ2-1; maybe TRBD1 (6 bases). Germline assignment: CDR1 LGHNA and CDR2 YNFKEQ. CDR3 length equals 17 residues. V shed 3 bases and J shed 0 bases, with 15 bases lying between them. The DNA for the CDR3 is TGTGCCAGCAGCCATCCCGGACAGCGAAGCTCCTACAATGAGCAGTTCTTC. Its translation is CASSHPGQRSSYNEQFF.